Detailed here is one TCR beta chain. This entry is derived from a study of shared clonotypes between healthy human individuals. CDR3 length: 13 residues. The V and J ends lost 0 bases and 5 bases respectively, with 8 bases between them. In germline, CDR1 is SGHTA, CDR2 FQGNSA. Measured with immunoSEQ multiplex PCR; TCRdb has only the in-frame clones, and not every one. Among more than 850,000 clones listed, approximately 80% were seen once. Material for sequencing was memory CD4+ T cells from PBMCs. As to subset: CD45RA-negative fraction. The sequence was collected from a man aged 18-30 years in good health. Some clones in this sample may be carry-over from other donors' samples. The genes are TRBV7-2 and TRBJ2-7; D uncertain. CDR3 bases: TGTGCCAGCAGCTTAGCGCGTGGGGACGAGCAGTACTTC. Translating it yields CASSLARGDEQYF.